This T cell receptor beta chain was sequenced in a study of early T cells in non-severe SARS-CoV-2 infection. Turning to the study itself: The sequenced material was bulk RNA from unsorted whole blood, and its chains were unpaired. Study-level results: Database matching using VDJdb favored anti-spike CD8 responses, with private and CD4 specificities left missing.

This clonotype was detected only a few times. Its antigen is not known. Trimming cost V 3 bases and J 7 bases, with 19 bases left between them. The germline CDR1 and CDR2 sequences are MGHRA and YSYEKL. The CDR3 loop spans 16 amino acids. cDNA molecules, individually, were tagged with unique molecular identifiers. TCRdb itself ran the 5' RACE reads through MiXCR, one entry per CDR3 protein. The data hold around 80,000 distinct CDR3 sequences, with under 15% observed a single time. Specimen: whole blood. This TCR was recovered from an adult who was a healthcare worker with PCR-confirmed SARS-CoV-2 infection or an uninfected control (not recorded which). The V call is TRBV4-1, the J call TRBJ1-5; a weak D match, TRBD1 (6 bases). The CDR3 DNA reads as TGCGCCAGCAGCCACCCGATAGGCGCAGGGGAGCAGCCCCAGCATTTT. This translates into CASSHPIGAGEQPQHF.